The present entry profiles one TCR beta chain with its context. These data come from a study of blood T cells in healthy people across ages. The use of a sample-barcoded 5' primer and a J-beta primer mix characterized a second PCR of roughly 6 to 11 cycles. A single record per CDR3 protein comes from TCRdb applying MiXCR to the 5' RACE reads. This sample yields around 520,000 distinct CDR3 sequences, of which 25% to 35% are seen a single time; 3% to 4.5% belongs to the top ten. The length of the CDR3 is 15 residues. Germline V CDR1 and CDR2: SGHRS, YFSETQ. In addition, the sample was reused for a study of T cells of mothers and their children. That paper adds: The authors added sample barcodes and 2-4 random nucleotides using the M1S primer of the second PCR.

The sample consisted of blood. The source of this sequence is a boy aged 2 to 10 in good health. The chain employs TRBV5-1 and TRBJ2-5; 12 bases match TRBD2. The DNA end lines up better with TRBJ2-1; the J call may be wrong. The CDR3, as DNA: TGCGCCAGCAGCTCTAGCGGGGGGGCCCTCAATGAGCAGTTCTTC. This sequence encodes CASSSSGGALNEQFF.